What follows describes a single TCR beta chain. Its antigen is unknown. This specimen comes from a study of OX40 agonist ivuxolimab in advanced cancers. Overall study context: Melanoma, hepatocellular carcinoma, head and neck or renal cell cancer occurred in dose-escalation patients.

V was clipped by 5 bases and J by 3 bases; unmatched bases: 11. In germline, CDR1 is SGHVS, CDR2 FNYEAQ. CDR3 length equals 16 residues. Data came from immunoSEQ multiplex PCR; TCRdb stores just in-frame clones and leaves some out. The sample has approximately 60,000 clones; approximately 82% are singletons. Findings and limits, study-wide: Among the least clonally expanded were partial responders at 0.1-3.0 mg/kg. Some nonresponders additionally presented with little normalized T-cell clonal expansion. The study observed clonal expansion of CD4+ and CD8+ blood T cells by week 6 at 0.1 to 3.0 mg/kg.

The chain links TRBV7-6 to TRBJ1-1; 8 nucleotides align to TRBD1. The clonotype comes from an adult with an advanced solid tumor such as melanoma, head and neck, liver or kidney cancer. The sample in question was CD4+ or CD8+ T cells sorted from blood, obtained in a trial of the OX40 agonist ivuxolimab. DNA of the CDR3: TGTGCCAGCAGCCTCCTTGCGACAGGGGACGACACTGAAGCTTTCTTT. This translates into CASSLLATGDDTEAFF.